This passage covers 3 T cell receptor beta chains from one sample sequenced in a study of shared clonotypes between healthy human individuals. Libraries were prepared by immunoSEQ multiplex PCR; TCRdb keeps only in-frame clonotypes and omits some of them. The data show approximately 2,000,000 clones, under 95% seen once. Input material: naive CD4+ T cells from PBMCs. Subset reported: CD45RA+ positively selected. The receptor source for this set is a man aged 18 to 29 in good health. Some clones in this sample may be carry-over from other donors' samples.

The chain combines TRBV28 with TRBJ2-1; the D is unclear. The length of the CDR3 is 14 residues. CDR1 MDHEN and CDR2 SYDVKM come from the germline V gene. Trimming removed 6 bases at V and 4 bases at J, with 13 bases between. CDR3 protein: CASRDNSRYNEQFF. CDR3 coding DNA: TGTGCCAGCAGAGATAACTCCCGATACAATGAGCAGTTCTTC.

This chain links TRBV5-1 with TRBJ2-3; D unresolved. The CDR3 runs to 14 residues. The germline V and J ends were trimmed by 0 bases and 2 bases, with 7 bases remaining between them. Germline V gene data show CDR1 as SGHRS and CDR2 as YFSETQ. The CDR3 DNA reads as TGCGCCAGCAGCTTGGGAAAATACACAGATACGCAGTATTTT. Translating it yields CASSLGKYTDTQYF.

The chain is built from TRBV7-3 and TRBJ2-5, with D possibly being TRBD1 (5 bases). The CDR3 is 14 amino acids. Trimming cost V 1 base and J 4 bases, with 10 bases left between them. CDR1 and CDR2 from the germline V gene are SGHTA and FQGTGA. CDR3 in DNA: TGTGCCAGCAGCTTAAACGCAGGGCGAGAGACCCAGTACTTC. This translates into CASSLNAGRETQYF. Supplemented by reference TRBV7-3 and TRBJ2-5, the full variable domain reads GAGVSQTPSNKVTEKGKYVELRCDPISGHTALYWYRQSLGQGPEFLIYFQGTGAADDSGLPNDRFFAVRPEGSVSTLKIQRTERGDSAVYLCASSLNAGRETQYFGPGTRLLVL.